The 17 T cell receptor beta chains given below trace back to one sample, sequenced in a study of blood T cell repertoires in COVID-19. Using immunoSEQ multiplex PCR, the repertoire was profiled, and TCRdb retains in-frame clones only, with some absent. The profile shows approximately 180,000 clones, 75% to 95% of them singletons. The sequencing input was peripheral blood. These receptor sequences come from a middle-aged man with acute or convalescent COVID-19.

The chain has TRBV20-1 and TRBJ2-5, with TRBD2 identical over 12 bases. The CDR3 totals 17 residues. J lost 2 bases, V lost 3 bases, and 10 bases had no gene match. Germline CDR1 DFQATT, CDR2 SNEGSKA (reference sequence). The CDR3 reads CSASSRLAGAIQETQYF. The CDR3 DNA reads as TGCAGTGCTAGTAGTCGACTAGCGGGGGCGATACAAGAGACCCAGTACTTC.

The chain links TRBV18 to TRBJ1-4, with 7 bases aligning to TRBD1. There are 14 residues in the CDR3. The germline V gene encodes CDR1 KGHSH and CDR2 LQKENI. V shed 4 bases, J shed 4 bases, and the junction held 3 bases outside the gene matches. The CDR3, as DNA: TGTGCCAGCTCACAGACAGGGCTTAATGAAAAACTGTTTTTT. Protein product: CASSQTGLNEKLFF.

The J gene is TRBJ1-4, the V gene TRBV2; D unclear. The V end was cut by 11 bases, the J end by 0 bases, with 16 bases between. Germline V gene data show CDR1 as SNHLY and CDR2 as FYNNEI. The CDR3 contains 15 residues. Written as DNA, the CDR3 is TGTGCCGCCAAGCGGGAGTCGACAACTAATGAAAAACTGTTTTTT. Translated, it gives CAAKRESTTNEKLFF.

The chain couples TRBV7-9 to TRBJ1-5, with 7 nucleotides matching TRBD1. With V trimmed by 3 bases and J by 6 bases, 5 bases remained unmatched. The CDR3 is 14 amino acids. Germline values: CDR1 SEHNR, CDR2 FQNEAQ (reference sequence). The CDR3 bases are TGTGCCAGCAGCTTCCAAGGGGGCGGTCAGCCCCAGCATTTT. Its protein product is CASSFQGGGQPQHF.

The V call is TRBV6-1, the J call TRBJ1-1; D not resolved. V was clipped by 6 bases and J by 3 bases, with 8 bases between them. Looked up from germline, CDR1 is MNHNS and CDR2 is SASEGT. The CDR3 has 12 amino acids. CDR3: CASSLADTEAFF. For the CDR3, the DNA is TGTGCCAGCAGCCTAGCGGACACTGAAGCTTTCTTT.

This clone was observed a single time. The chain couples TRBV27 to TRBJ1-2; TRBD1 is a possible D gene (6 bases). The CDR3 runs to 14 residues. The V and J ends lost 6 bases and 0 bases respectively, with 11 bases between them. In germline, CDR1 is MNHEY, CDR2 SMNVEV (reference sequence). CDR3 region: CASSPRGPNYGYTF. Here the CDR3 DNA reads TGTGCCAGCAGCCCCAGGGGCCCTAACTATGGCTACACCTTC.

The gene calls are TRBV27 and TRBJ2-1, with TRBD1 as a possible D gene (5 bases). Per germline, CDR1 MNHEY and CDR2 SMNVEV (reference sequence). This CDR3 comprises 15 residues. V was pared by 3 bases and J by 9 bases, with 18 bases between. The DNA of the CDR3 is TGTGCCAGCAGTTTTCAGGGTGGATTGGGTTCTGAGCAGTTCTTC. Amino acid sequence: CASSFQGGLGSEQFF.

V gene TRBV5-4 combines with J gene TRBJ2-7; D unresolved. This CDR3 spans 13 amino acids. The V end was cut by 3 bases, the J end by 2 bases, with 9 bases between. CDR1 and CDR2 (germline): SGHNT, YYREEE (reference sequence). CDR3 sequence reads: CASSCRHAYEQYV. CDR3 in DNA: TGTGCCAGCAGCTGTAGACATGCCTACGAGCAGTACGTC.

The chain joins TRBV18 to TRBJ2-7; TRBD1 agrees at 8 bases. From germline, CDR1 is KGHSH and CDR2 LQKENI. This CDR3 is 12 amino acids long. V shed 5 bases, J shed 6 bases, and the junction held 3 bases outside the gene matches. This CDR3 is CASSKDRVEQYV. CDR3 nucleotide sequence: TGTGCCAGCTCAAAGGACAGGGTCGAGCAGTACGTC.

The chain is built from TRBV28 and TRBJ2-7, with 11 nucleotides matching TRBD1. The germline gives CDR1 MDHEN, CDR2 SYDVKM. CDR3 length: 15 amino acids. The trim removed 6 bases at V and 3 bases at J, leaving 7 bases unmatched. The CDR3 nucleotides are TGTGCCAGCAGGCCCGGACAGGGGGCGATCTACGAGCAGTACTTC. The encoded protein is CASRPGQGAIYEQYF.

The chain couples TRBV28 to TRBJ1-5; a weak D match, TRBD1 (6 bases). The CDR3 totals 15 residues. Between the trimmed V and J ends, which lost 3 bases and 5 bases, there was a span of 14 bases. CDR1 is MDHEN and CDR2 is SYDVKM in the germline V gene. The CDR3 loop reads CASSLGGGAYQPQHF. The CDR3 DNA sequence: TGTGCCAGCAGTTTGGGAGGGGGGGCGTATCAGCCCCAGCATTTT.

The chain links TRBV21-1 to TRBJ2-3; the table gives TRBD1 as D, unverified against the DNA. TRBV21-1 is a pseudogene segment. The CDR3 loop spans 14 amino acids. CDR3 residues: CASSKGHHTDTQYF. CDR3 bases: TGTGCCAGCAGCAAGGGACACCACACAGATACGCAGTATTTT.

The chain recombines TRBV4-1 with TRBJ2-2; D ambiguous. CDR3 length: 13 residues. V lost 5 bases, J lost 5 bases, and 9 bases lay in between. CDR1 and CDR2 from the germline V gene are MGHRA and YSYEKL. The CDR3 region is CASSLVRTGELFF. CDR3 in DNA: TGCGCCAGCAGCTTAGTCAGGACCGGGGAGCTGTTTTTT.

In DNA, the CDR3 is TGTGCCAGCAGTGGACGAAGGGAGGTTTGGGCTAGCACAGATACGCAGTATTTT. This sequence encodes CASSGRREVWASTDTQYF. This chain connects TRBV6-1 to TRBJ2-3; tentative D call: TRBD2 (6 bases). V lost 4 bases and J lost 0, with 20 bases in between. Germline-derived CDR1 and CDR2 are MNHNS and SASEGT. This CDR3 region has 18 residues.

The rearrangement links TRBV4-2 to TRBJ1-4; D is unresolved. The V gene lost 1 base and the J gene lost 5 bases, with 11 bases spanning the gap. Germline V CDR1 and CDR2: LGHNA, YNFKEQ. The CDR3 totals 15 residues. CDR3 sequence reads: CASSQVSDFNEKLFF. The CDR3 coding sequence is TGTGCCAGCAGCCAAGTTTCGGACTTCAATGAAAAACTGTTTTTT.

The genes are TRBV5-4 and TRBJ2-6, with D maybe TRBD1 (5 bases). Trimming shortened V by 0 bases and J by 0 bases, and 7 bases separated the two germline ends. The CDR3 covers 16 residues. CDR1 SGHNT and CDR2 YYREEE come from the germline V gene (reference sequence). This CDR3 reads CASSLGQLSGANVLTF. Written as DNA, the CDR3 is TGTGCCAGCAGCTTGGGACAGCTCTCTGGGGCCAACGTCCTGACTTTC.

This sequence joins TRBV27 and TRBJ2-7; TRBD2 agrees at 9 bases. This CDR3 spans 14 amino acids. Per the germline V gene, CDR1 is MNHEY and CDR2 is SMNVEV (reference sequence). Unmatched junction bases numbered 4, after V lost 3 bases and J lost 4 bases. CDR3 DNA sequence: TGTGCCAGCAGTTTCTATAGCGGGAGTTACGAGCAGTACTTC. Its protein is CASSFYSGSYEQYF.